The clone carrying this TCR beta chain was seen at least ten times. Trimming left V 7 bases short and J 5 bases short, with 15 bases between. The CDR3 spans 13 residues. Germline values: CDR1 SQVTM, CDR2 ANQGSEA. The data originate from a study of T cells of healthy individuals. Via MiXCR, TCRdb re-called the 5' RACE reads, giving one row per CDR3 protein. The data hold around 80,000 distinct CDR3 sequences, with approximately 5.4% observed a single time. This TCR was sampled from a female donor in good health. This rearrangement joins TRBV29-1 to TRBJ1-5, with D possibly TRBD1 on 5 matching bases. CDR3 nucleotide sequence: TGCAGCGGGGGCGAGGGTTTACATCAGCCCCAGCATTTT. Amino acids: CSGGEGLHQPQHF.